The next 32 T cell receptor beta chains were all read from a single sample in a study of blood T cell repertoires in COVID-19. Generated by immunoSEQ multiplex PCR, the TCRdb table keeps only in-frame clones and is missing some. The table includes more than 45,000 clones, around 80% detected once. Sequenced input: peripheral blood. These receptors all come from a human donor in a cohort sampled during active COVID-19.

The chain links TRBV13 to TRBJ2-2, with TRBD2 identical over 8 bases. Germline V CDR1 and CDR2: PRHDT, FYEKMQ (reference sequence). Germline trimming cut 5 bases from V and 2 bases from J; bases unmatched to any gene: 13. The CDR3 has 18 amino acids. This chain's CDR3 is CASSVSTAGGPNTGELFF. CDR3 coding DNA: TGTGCCAGCAGCGTTTCTACGGCGGGGGGCCCCAACACCGGGGAGCTGTTTTTT.

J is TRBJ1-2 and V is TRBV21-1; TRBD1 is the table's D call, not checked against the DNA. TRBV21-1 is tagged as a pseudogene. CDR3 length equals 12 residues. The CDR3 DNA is TGTGCCAGCAGCAAAGAGGGGGATGGCTACACCTTC. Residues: CASSKEGDGYTF.

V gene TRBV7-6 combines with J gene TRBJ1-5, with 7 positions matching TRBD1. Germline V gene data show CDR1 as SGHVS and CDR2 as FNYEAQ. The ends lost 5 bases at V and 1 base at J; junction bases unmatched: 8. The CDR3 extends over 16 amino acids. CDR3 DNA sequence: TGTGCCAGCAGCCCAGGGGGTCTTACAAGCAATCAGCCCCAGCATTTT. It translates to CASSPGGLTSNQPQHF.

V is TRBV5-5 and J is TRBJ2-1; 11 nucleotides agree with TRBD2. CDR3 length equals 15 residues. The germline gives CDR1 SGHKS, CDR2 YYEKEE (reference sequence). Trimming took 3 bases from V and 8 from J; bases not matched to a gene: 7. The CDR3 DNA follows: TGTGCCAGCAGCTCGTTAGCGGGGGGGCGGGATGAGCAGTTCTTC. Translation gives CASSSLAGGRDEQFF.

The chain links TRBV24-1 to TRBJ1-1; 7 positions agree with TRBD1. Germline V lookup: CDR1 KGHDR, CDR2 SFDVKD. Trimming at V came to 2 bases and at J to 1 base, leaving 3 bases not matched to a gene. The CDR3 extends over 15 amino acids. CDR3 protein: CATSDSDRENTEAFF. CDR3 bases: TGTGCCACCAGTGATTCAGACAGGGAGAACACTGAAGCTTTCTTT.

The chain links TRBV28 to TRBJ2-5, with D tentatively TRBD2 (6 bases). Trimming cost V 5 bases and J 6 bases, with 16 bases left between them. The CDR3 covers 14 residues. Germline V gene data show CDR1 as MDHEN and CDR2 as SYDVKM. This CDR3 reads CASSPMGGIKTQYF. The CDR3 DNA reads TGTGCCAGCAGTCCTATGGGGGGTATTAAGACCCAGTACTTC.

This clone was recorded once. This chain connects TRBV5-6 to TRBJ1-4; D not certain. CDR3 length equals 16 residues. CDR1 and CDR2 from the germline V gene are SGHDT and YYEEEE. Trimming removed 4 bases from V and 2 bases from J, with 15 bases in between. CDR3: CASSLRPAVTNEKLFF. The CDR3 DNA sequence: TGTGCCAGCAGCCTTCGGCCGGCGGTGACTAATGAAAAACTGTTTTTT.

The CDR3 spells CAIQGYNTGELFF. DNA of the CDR3: TGTGCCATCCAGGGGTACAACACCGGGGAGCTGTTTTTT. The V call is TRBV10-3, the J call TRBJ2-2; weak D call: TRBD1 (6 bases). The germline V gene has CDR1 ENHRY and CDR2 SYGVKD. V was shortened by 8 bases and J by 2 bases, with 9 bases between the two germline ends. This CDR3 has 13 amino acids.

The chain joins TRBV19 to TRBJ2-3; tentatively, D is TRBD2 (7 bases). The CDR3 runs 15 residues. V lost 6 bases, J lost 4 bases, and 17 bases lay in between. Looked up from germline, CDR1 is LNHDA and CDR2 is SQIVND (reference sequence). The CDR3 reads CASSISGGGADTQYF. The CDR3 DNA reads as TGTGCCAGTAGCATATCGGGGGGCGGCGCAGATACGCAGTATTTT.

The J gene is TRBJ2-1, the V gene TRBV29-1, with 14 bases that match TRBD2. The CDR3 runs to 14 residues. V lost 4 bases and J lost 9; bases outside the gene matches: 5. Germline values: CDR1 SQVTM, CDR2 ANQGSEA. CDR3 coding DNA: TGCAGCGTTGGACTAGCGGGAGGGCCCGGTGAGCAGTTCTTC. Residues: CSVGLAGGPGEQFF.

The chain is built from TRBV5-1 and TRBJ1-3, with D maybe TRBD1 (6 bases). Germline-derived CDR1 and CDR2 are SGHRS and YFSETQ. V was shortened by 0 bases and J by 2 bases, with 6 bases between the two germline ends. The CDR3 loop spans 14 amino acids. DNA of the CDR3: TGCGCCAGCAGCTTGGGGGGGCCTGGAAACACCATATATTTT. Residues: CASSLGGPGNTIYF. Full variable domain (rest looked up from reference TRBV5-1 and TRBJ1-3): KAGVTQTPRYLIKTRGQQVTLSCSPISGHRSVSWYQQTPGQGLQFLFEYFSETQRNKGNFPGRFSGRQFSNSRSEMNVSTLELGDSALYLCASSLGGPGNTIYFGEGSWLTVV.

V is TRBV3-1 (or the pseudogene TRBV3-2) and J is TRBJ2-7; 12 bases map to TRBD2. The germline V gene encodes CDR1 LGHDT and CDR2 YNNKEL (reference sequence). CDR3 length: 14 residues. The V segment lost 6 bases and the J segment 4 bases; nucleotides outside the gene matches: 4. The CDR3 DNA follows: TGTGCCAGCAGGGCTAGCGGGAGGGGATACGAGCAGTACTTC. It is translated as CASRASGRGYEQYF.

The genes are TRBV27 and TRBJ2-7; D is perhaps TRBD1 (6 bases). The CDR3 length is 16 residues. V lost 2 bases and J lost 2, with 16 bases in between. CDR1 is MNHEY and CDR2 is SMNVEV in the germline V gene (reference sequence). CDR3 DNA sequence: TGTGCCAGCAGTTTACACGGCAGGGGTGCTGCCTACGAGCAGTACTTC. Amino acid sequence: CASSLHGRGAAYEQYF.

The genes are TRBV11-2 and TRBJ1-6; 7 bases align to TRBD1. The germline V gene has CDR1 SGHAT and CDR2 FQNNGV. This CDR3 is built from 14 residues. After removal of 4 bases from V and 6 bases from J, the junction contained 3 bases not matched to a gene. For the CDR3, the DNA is TGTGCCAGCAGCTCGGGACAGATTAATTCACCCCTCCACTTT. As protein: CASSSGQINSPLHF.

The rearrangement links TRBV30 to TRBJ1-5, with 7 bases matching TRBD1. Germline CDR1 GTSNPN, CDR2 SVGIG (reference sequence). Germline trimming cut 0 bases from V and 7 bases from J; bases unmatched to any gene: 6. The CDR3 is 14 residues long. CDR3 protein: CAWSVQQGMQPQHF. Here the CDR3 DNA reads TGTGCCTGGAGTGTACAACAGGGGATGCAGCCCCAGCATTTT. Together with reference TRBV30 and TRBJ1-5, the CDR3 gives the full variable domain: SQTIHQWPATLVQPVGSPLSLECTVEGTSNPNLYWYRQAAGRGLQLLFYSVGIGQISSEVPQNLSASRPQDRQFILSSKKLLLSDSGFYLCAWSVQQGMQPQHFGDGTRLSIL.

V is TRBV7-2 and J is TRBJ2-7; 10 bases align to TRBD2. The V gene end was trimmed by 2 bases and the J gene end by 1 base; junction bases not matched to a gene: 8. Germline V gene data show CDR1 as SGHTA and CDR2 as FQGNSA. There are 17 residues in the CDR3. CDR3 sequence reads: CASSLSHASGGSYEQYF. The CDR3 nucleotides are TGTGCCAGCAGCTTAAGCCACGCTAGCGGGGGTTCCTACGAGCAGTACTTC.

In DNA, the CDR3 is TGTGCCAGCAGCTCGCAGCGGGGGGCGCTGAACACTGAAGCTTTCTTT. Translated, it gives CASSSQRGALNTEAFF. The chain uses TRBV5-4 and TRBJ1-1; weak D call: TRBD1 (6 bases). The V end lost 3 bases, the J end lost 0 bases, and 15 bases lay between the germline ends. In germline, CDR1 is SGHNT, CDR2 YYREEE (reference sequence). The CDR3 runs to 16 residues.

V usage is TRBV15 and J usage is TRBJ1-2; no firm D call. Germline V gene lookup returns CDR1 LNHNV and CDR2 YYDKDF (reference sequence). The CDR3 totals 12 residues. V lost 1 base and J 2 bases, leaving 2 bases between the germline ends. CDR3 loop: CATSRANYGYTF. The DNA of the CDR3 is TGTGCCACCAGCAGAGCAAACTATGGCTACACCTTC.

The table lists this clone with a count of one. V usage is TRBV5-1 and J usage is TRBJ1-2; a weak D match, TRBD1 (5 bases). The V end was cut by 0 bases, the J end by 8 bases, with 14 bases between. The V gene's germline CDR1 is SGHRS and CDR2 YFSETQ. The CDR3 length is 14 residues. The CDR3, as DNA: TGCGCCAGCAGCTTGGATGGAGGGAGGGGCGGCTACACCTTC. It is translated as CASSLDGGRGGYTF.

CDR3 nucleotides: TGTGCCAGCAGTCGAGACAGGGGAAATTTCTACGAGCAGTACTTC. Its translation: CASSRDRGNFYEQYF. The rearrangement joins TRBV2 to TRBJ2-7; 8 positions agree with TRBD1. The CDR3 covers 15 residues. The ends lost 5 bases at V and 3 bases at J; junction bases unmatched: 9. Germline V lookup: CDR1 SNHLY, CDR2 FYNNEI.

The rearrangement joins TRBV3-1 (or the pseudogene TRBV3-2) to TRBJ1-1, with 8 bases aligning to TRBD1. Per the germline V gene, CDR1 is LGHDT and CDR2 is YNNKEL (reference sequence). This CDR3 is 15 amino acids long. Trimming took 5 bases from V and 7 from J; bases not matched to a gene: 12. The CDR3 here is CASSDLSGGSNEAFF. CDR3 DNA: TGTGCCAGCAGCGATCTGTCAGGGGGCTCTAATGAAGCTTTCTTT.

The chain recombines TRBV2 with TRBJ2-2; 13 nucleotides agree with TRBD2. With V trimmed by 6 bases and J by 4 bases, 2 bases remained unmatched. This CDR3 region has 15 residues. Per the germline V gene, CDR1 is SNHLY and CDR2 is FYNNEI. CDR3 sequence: CASRGLAGFTGELFF. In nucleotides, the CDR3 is TGTGCCAGCAGGGGACTAGCGGGGTTCACCGGGGAGCTGTTTTTT.

CDR3 protein: CASSLAPTGGYTEAFF. The CDR3 nucleotides are TGTGCCAGCAGCTTGGCTCCAACAGGGGGCTACACTGAAGCTTTCTTT. The rearrangement uses TRBV7-2 and TRBJ1-1; 9 bases line up with TRBD1. J gave up 3 bases and V 3 bases, and 8 bases lay outside the gene matches. CDR3 length: 16 residues. The V gene's germline CDR1 is SGHTA and CDR2 FQGNSA.

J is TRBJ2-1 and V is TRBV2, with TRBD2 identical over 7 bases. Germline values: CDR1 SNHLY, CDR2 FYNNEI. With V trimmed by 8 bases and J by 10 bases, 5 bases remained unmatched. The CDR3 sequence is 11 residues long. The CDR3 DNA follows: TGTGCCAGCGCTAGCGGCTGGGAGCAGTTCTTC. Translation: CASASGWEQFF.

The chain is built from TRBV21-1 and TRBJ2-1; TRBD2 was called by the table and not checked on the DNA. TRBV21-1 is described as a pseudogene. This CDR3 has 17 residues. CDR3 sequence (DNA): TGTGCCAGCAGCAAACTCCCTTACTTCGTCTCCTACAATGAGCAGTTCTTC. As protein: CASSKLPYFVSYNEQFF.

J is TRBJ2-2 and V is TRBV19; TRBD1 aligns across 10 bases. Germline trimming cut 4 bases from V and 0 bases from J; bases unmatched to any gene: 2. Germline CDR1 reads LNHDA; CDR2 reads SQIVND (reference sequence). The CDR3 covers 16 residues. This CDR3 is CASSRTGGSNTGELFF. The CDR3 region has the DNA TGTGCCAGTAGTAGGACAGGGGGTTCGAACACCGGGGAGCTGTTTTTT.

In DNA, the CDR3 is TGTGCCACCATGTCGGGATCCTACGAGCAGTACTTC. This translates into CATMSGSYEQYF. The rearrangement links TRBV27 to TRBJ2-7; D perhaps matches TRBD2 (5 bases). The CDR3 extends over 12 amino acids. The germline V gene has CDR1 MNHEY and CDR2 SMNVEV (reference sequence). With 10 bases removed from V and 1 base from J, the gap between germline ends came to 11 bases.

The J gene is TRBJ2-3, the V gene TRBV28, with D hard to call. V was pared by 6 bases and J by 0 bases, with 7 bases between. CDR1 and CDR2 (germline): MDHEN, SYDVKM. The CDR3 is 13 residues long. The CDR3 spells CASRGVSTDTQYF. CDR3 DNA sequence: TGTGCCAGCAGAGGAGTCAGCACAGATACGCAGTATTTT.

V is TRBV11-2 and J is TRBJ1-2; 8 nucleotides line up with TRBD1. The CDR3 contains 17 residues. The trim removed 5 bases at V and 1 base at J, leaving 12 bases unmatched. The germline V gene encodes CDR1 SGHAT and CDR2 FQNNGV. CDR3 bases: TGTGCCAGCAGCCTCTCCGAGACAGGGGTCATTAACTATGGCTACACCTTC. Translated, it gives CASSLSETGVINYGYTF.

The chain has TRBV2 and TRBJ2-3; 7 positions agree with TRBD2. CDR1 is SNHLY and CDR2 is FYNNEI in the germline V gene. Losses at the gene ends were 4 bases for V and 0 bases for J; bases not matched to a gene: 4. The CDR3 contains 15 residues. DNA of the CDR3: TGTGCCAGCAGTGCTGAGCGGGGTAGCACAGATACGCAGTATTTT. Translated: CASSAERGSTDTQYF.

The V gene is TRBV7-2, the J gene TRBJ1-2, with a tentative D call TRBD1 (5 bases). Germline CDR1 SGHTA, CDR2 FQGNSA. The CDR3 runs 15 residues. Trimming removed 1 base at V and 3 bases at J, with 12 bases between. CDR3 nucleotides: TGTGCCAGCAGCTTAGATGGGGGGGTTGACTATGGCTACACCTTC. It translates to CASSLDGGVDYGYTF. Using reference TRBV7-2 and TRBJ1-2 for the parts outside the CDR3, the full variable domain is GAGVSQSPSNKVTEKGKDVELRCDPISGHTALYWYRQSLGQGLEFLIYFQGNSAPDKSGLPSDRFSAERTGGSVSTLTIQRTQQEDSAVYLCASSLDGGVDYGYTFGSGTRLTVV.

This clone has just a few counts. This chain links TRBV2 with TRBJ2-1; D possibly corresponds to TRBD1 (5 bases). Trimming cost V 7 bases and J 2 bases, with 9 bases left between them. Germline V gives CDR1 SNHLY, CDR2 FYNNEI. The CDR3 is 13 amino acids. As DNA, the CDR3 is TGTGCCAGCAAGGCAGGGCCCTACAATGAGCAGTTCTTC. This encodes CASKAGPYNEQFF.